This record covers a single TCR beta chain. Its antigen specificity is not known. The cohort comprised approximately 700 healthy bone marrow donors. At the time of sampling, all cohort members were nominally healthy, though unrecorded immune exposures were likely present. The donor tested CMV seronegative, placing the donor among the roughly 340 seronegative members of the cohort. A peripheral blood sample was collected from each donor, and TCR beta sequencing was performed on peripheral blood mononuclear cells. The Qiagen DNeasy Blood Extraction Kit was used to extract genomic DNA from the blood cell samples. The data stem from a study of cytomegalovirus exposure and HLA in healthy donors listed by TCRdb under 2017. Notes on the research overall: According to an earlier analysis of a few hundred of the donors, 150 million to 200 million T cells yielded roughly 110 million unique TCR beta sequences and about 300 Gb of sequence data. An early release that covered about 600 HLA-typed donors contained around 300 gigabases of sequencing data and approximately 85 million unique TCR sequences. Of the 300 to 400 genotyped donors, around 81% fell in the genetic ancestry cluster associated with self-reported Caucasian donors. The study aimed to test whether signatures of past pathogen exposure could be identified by cataloging public T cell receptors. The T cell repertoires of roughly 660 subjects were profiled by immunosequencing and related to cytomegalovirus serostatus. A separate validation cohort of some 130 different subjects was used in addition to the roughly 670-subject first cohort. High-throughput TCR immunosequencing, statistical association of individual TCRs with disease status, and machine learning were combined to predict cytomegalovirus infection status. In a later analysis, previously published TCR beta repertoires from several hundred donors were re-analyzed and high-resolution HLA genotyping was added so that TCR occurrence patterns could be studied. In the later analysis, no new phenotypic data were used to find candidate immune exposures; instead, reliance was placed on TCR beta sequences and their occurrence across donors. An earlier analysis of several hundred of the donors applied high-throughput TCR beta sequencing to assess whether each TCR beta V gene segment acted as functional or pseudogenic. Donor age, sex, ethnicity and CMV serostatus were compiled alongside the repertoire data. A later genetic analysis used genome-wide SNP genotypes for about 60% of the roughly 670 donors, treating that subset as a discovery cohort. All discovery cohort repertoires had been generated on a single sequencing platform. Class I and class II HLA loci were covered by the typing at four-digit resolution. The number of typed donors differed by locus: 629-630 for A, B, C, DRB1 and DQB1; 500 to 550 for DQA1; 606 for DPA1; and about 450 for DPB1. Several DR-DQ haplotypes were handled as single units for association and clustering because linkage in the cohort was strong. On average, 235,054 unique TCR beta nucleotide sequences were sequenced per donor among about 400 genotyped donors of the cohort, with roughly 18% of those sequences being non-productive.

The trim is 1 base for V and 1 base for J, with a gap of 19 bases between the germline ends. Reading from cysteine to phenylalanine, the CDR3 counts 18 amino acids. Just the 54-base CDR3 DNA is kept, in frame starting at base 1. Via the germline V gene (reference sequence), CDR1 is SEHNR and CDR2 FQNEAQ. What the study reported, not specific to this receptor: This cohort had only TCR beta chains sequenced, and the lack of alpha or paired-chain data limited which features could be detected. Linkage disequilibrium might explain the correlated functional status among segregating V segments, but an unknown experimental factor could not be ruled out. A group of highly shared sequence variants was considered likely to be a technical artifact of the sequencing pipeline. Three of the identified cytomegalovirus-associated TCR beta chains were confirmed in vitro to be specific for cytomegalovirus antigens. Sequencing depth was assumed to be roughly uniform across donors in the presence/absence analyses, though that assumption may not hold. Broadly in line with IMGT annotations, most TCR beta V segments showed up in productive rearrangements about 87% or about 30% of the time in an earlier analysis of approximately 600 of the donors. Across donors, most TCR sequences were observed very rarely, whereas some public TCRs were present in many individuals. A later analysis reported that several top co-occurrence clusters appeared linked to parvovirus B19, influenza, CMV and Epstein-Barr virus. It was suggested by the authors that the approach could potentially be generalized to other disease states and immunological phenotypes. When HLA alleles, especially DR and DQ, strongly co-occurred, TCR associations were difficult to assign to individual alleles. In a later genetic analysis, fewer N-insertions in productive TCRs were reported among donors in an Asian-associated ancestry cluster than the roughly 700-donor mean. According to a later analysis, most CMV-associated TCR beta chains appeared to be HLA-restricted, and the HLA associations seemed to be driven largely by CMV exposure. A total of fewer than 200 TCR beta chains were listed by the study as associated with cytomegalovirus. In a later analysis, HLA-associated TCR beta chains were found to be more clonally expanded and to have lower generation probabilities than equally common non-associated chains. HLA typing was unavailable for some donors at each locus, so association tests used only the typed subset. According to a later analysis, TCR association rates differed among HLA loci, with DRB1 alleles showing the most associated TCRs and HLA-C alleles showing the fewest. An association between a missense DCLRE1C variant and V-gene and J-gene trimming of TCR beta chains was found in a later genetic analysis and replicated in an independent cohort. The 87-base-pair reads could not distinguish some IMGT-functional V segments, including TRBV6-2 and TRBV6-3, so those segments were excluded. Specific HLA alleles were associated with about 17,000 TCR beta sequences at a false discovery rate of 0.05 in a later analysis. A further reported finding was that TCR beta sequences accurately predicted the HLA-A and HLA-B alleles for most subjects in the first cohort. Because counts were too low, seventeen rarely observed V segments, including chromosome 9 orphons, were excluded from the earlier analysis of fewer than 650 of the donors. The only immune exposure information available for the cohort was CMV serostatus. In both the original and validation cohorts, the classifier was reported to diagnose cytomegalovirus status with high specificity and sensitivity.

Receptors were amplified or captured by the immunoSEQ multiplex PCR assay. For the multiplex PCR, a mixture combining 60 forward primers for TCR Vbeta segments and 13 reverse primers for TCR Jbeta segments was used. Amplification of the CDR3 region of rearranged TCR beta genes was performed with a multiplex PCR assay on genomic DNA. The Illumina HiSeq System was used to sequence the amplified TCR beta libraries as 87-base-pair reads. From the authors' description of their analysis: In a later analysis, tens of millions of unique TCR beta chains were counted across the roughly 670 repertoires, and roughly 10 million of these chains were shared by at least two donors. Raw reads were error-corrected and collapsed into unique sequences by a nearest-neighbor algorithm in which closely related sequences were merged to remove PCR and sequencing errors. To assign V, D and J gene segments, CDR3 sequences were aligned to IMGT reference sequences. For a sequence to be retained, at least a six-nucleotide match to both a V gene segment and a J gene segment was required. Rearrangements were classified as productive when the CDR3 lacked stop codons and remained in frame with V and J, and all other rearrangements were classified as non-productive. Following IMGT convention, CDR3 was defined as the stretch from the second conserved V-encoded cysteine up to the conserved J-encoded phenylalanine. In an earlier analysis of around 600 of the donors, sequences lacking an unambiguous match to a single V gene segment were excluded. An earlier analysis of 587 of the donors classified V segments as functional when productive rearrangements were above 56.7% and as segregating when the standard deviation between donors was above 5%. A statistical classification framework was built for diagnosing cytomegalovirus status from the catalog of TCR beta chain sequences. V and J gene assignment, in a later analysis, came from comparing TCR nucleotide sequences with IMGT/GENE-DB human TR gene sequences. Using the TCRdist pipeline, a later analysis assigned CDR3 sequences along with most-parsimonious VDJ recombination scenarios. In a later analysis, every TCR beta chain was defined by the combination of its CDR3 amino acid sequence and its V-gene family, and reads without a unique V-gene family were dropped. As a way to deal with suspected cross-contamination and a sequencing artifact, a later analysis dropped 500 to 700 nucleotide sequences that were highly shared and had low generation probability. For each public chain, a later analysis derived a clonal expansion index from normalized ranks of inferred template counts within each repertoire. In a later analysis, generation probabilities were computed with a VDJ recombination model fitted to out-of-frame rearrangements, and the resulting probabilities were checked against IGoR. A later analysis scored TCR-TCR, TCR-HLA and TCR-CMV co-occurrence with hypergeometric tests, applying a repertoire-size bias correction to TCR pairs. In a later analysis, false discovery rates were estimated by permuting HLA or CMV assignments 20 times. In a later analysis, co-occurring TCRs were grouped using DBSCAN, and TCRdist sequence similarity was added for clustering within HLA-allele-positive subsets. For co-occurrence clustering, repertoires with fewer than 30,000 or more than 120,000 public chains were excluded, along with several repertoires with anomalous nucleotide sharing. TCRdb provides this immuneACCESS table in a form limited to in-frame rearrangements. Some clones are lacking; in checked studies, under half of them reflect an unresolved V gene, and why the rest are absent is not known. V, J and clone size are taken as reported in that table, and D and trimming were inferred from the DNA itself. This sample's table contains 130,000 to 150,000 clones. The ten top clones hold 0.96% of the sample.

Sequenced sample: PBMCs. The rearrangement combines TRBV7-9 with TRBJ1-1; there is no confident call for the D gene. This clonotype originated in a male donor in good health and CMV-seronegative. CDR3 protein: CASSLGFLSGSRNTEAFF. Here is the DNA: TGTGCCAGCAGCTTAGGATTTTTGAGCGGGAGTAGGAACACTGAAGCTTTCTTT.